These 18 T cell receptor beta chains originate from one sample sequenced in a study of T cell responses to AZD1222 COVID-19 vaccine. Sequencing used immunoSEQ multiplex PCR; TCRdb keeps in-frame clones, though not all of them. The table lists fewer than 140,000 clones, 85% to 90% of them singletons. Sequencing used peripheral blood, obtained on day 0 of AZD1222 vaccination. Receptor source: an adult in good health.

This chain joins TRBV7-2 and TRBJ1-1; the match to TRBD1 covers 9 bases. The CDR3 consists of 15 residues. With V trimmed by 5 bases and J by 0 bases, 4 bases remained unmatched. The V gene's germline CDR1 is SGHTA and CDR2 FQGNSA. The CDR3 bases are TGTGCCAGCAGCCCACAGGGGGCAATGAACACTGAAGCTTTCTTT. This gives the protein CASSPQGAMNTEAFF.

The chain is built from TRBV5-1 and TRBJ2-1; D gene ambiguous. The germline CDR1 and CDR2 sequences are SGHRS and YFSETQ. V lost 5 bases and J 5 bases, leaving 8 bases between the germline ends. The CDR3 contains 12 residues. The CDR3 DNA sequence: TGCGCCAGCAGATTCGGCAACAATGAGCAGTTCTTC. Translating it yields CASRFGNNEQFF.

The chain is built from TRBV5-1 and TRBJ1-1; D uncertain. Germline V lookup: CDR1 SGHRS, CDR2 YFSETQ. CDR3 length: 13 amino acids. Trimming stripped 3 bases from V and 5 bases from J, with 11 bases between. The CDR3 DNA is TGCGCCAGCAGCTCCGCTGGGCGGACTGAAGCTTTCTTT. It yields the protein CASSSAGRTEAFF.

The chain links TRBV27 to TRBJ1-1, with TRBD1 matching 7 bases. CDR1 MNHEY and CDR2 SMNVEV come from the germline V gene (reference sequence). The CDR3 loop spans 14 amino acids. Germline trimming cut 6 bases from V and 1 base from J; bases unmatched to any gene: 5. CDR3 loop: CASSPDRRNTEAFF. CDR3 nucleotide sequence: TGTGCCAGCAGCCCGGACAGGAGGAACACTGAAGCTTTCTTT.

The genes are TRBV27 and TRBJ1-1, with D perhaps matching TRBD1 (6 bases). Germline V gene data show CDR1 as MNHEY and CDR2 as SMNVEV (reference sequence). The CDR3 is 13 amino acids. V lost 8 bases and J 5 bases, leaving 15 bases between the germline ends. In nucleotides, the CDR3 is TGTGCCAGCGGAACAGGGCGTCGAACTGAAGCTTTCTTT. Translation: CASGTGRRTEAFF.

The chain combines TRBV3-1 (or the pseudogene TRBV3-2) with TRBJ1-1; D remains ambiguous. Germline V gene sequence: CDR1 LGHDT, CDR2 YNNKEL (reference sequence). V lost 1 base to trimming and J lost 0 bases, with 9 bases between them. This CDR3 spans 15 amino acids. CDR3 amino acids: CASSQVSAMNTEAFF. As DNA, the CDR3 is TGTGCCAGCAGCCAAGTTTCCGCAATGAACACTGAAGCTTTCTTT.

A few counts support this clone. The rearrangement uses TRBV7-9 and TRBJ1-1; 8 nucleotides match TRBD1. The CDR3 is 14 amino acids. Per the germline V gene, CDR1 is SEHNR and CDR2 is FQNEAQ (reference sequence). V lost 3 bases to trimming and J lost 7 bases; unmatched junction nucleotides: 7. The CDR3 loop is CASSLGQDSLEAFF. Here the CDR3 DNA reads TGTGCCAGCAGCTTGGGACAGGACAGCCTTGAAGCTTTCTTT.

The chain links TRBV2 to TRBJ1-5; D is unresolved. This CDR3 has 13 residues. The V and J ends lost 9 bases and 0 bases respectively, with 9 bases between them. Germline V CDR1 and CDR2: SNHLY, FYNNEI. This CDR3 is CASTVDSNQPQHF. DNA for the CDR3: TGTGCCAGTACGGTGGATAGCAATCAGCCCCAGCATTTT.

CDR3 amino acids: CASSLTLAASYNEQFF. In nucleotides, the CDR3 is TGTGCCAGCTCACTAACTTTAGCGGCCTCCTACAATGAGCAGTTCTTC. The chain couples TRBV18 to TRBJ2-1; TRBD2 is a possible D gene (6 bases). V shed 4 bases and J shed 0 bases, with 13 bases lying between them. This CDR3 is 16 amino acids long. CDR1 KGHSH and CDR2 LQKENI come from the germline V gene. Filled out from reference TRBV18 and TRBJ2-1, the complete variable domain reads NAGVMQNPRHLVRRRGQEARLRCSPMKGHSHVYWYRQLPEEGLKFMVYLQKENIIDESGMPKERFSAEFPKEGPSILRIQQVVRGDSAAYFCASSLTLAASYNEQFFGPGTRLTVL.

The chain links TRBV5-1 to TRBJ1-1, with a possible D match to TRBD1 (6 bases). V lost 0 bases to trimming and J lost 1 base, with 13 bases between them. There are 16 residues in the CDR3. Germline V gives CDR1 SGHRS, CDR2 YFSETQ. The CDR3 here is CASSLGLGTQNTEAFF. The CDR3 DNA reads TGCGCCAGCAGCTTGGGTTTAGGGACACAGAACACTGAAGCTTTCTTT.

This chain uses TRBV5-1 with TRBJ2-2; no reliable D call. From germline, CDR1 is SGHRS and CDR2 YFSETQ. Trimming removed 2 bases from V and 2 bases from J, with 10 bases in between. This CDR3 has 15 amino acids. This chain's CDR3 is CASSFFQINTGELFF. The CDR3 DNA sequence: TGCGCCAGCAGCTTTTTCCAGATAAACACCGGGGAGCTGTTTTTT.

The J gene is TRBJ2-5, the V gene TRBV11-2; 8 nucleotides align to TRBD1. Looked up from germline, CDR1 is SGHAT and CDR2 is FQNNGV. V gave up 9 bases and J gave up 5 bases; unmatched junction bases: 11. CDR3 length: 14 residues. The CDR3 coding sequence is TGTGCCAGTAGAGCAGGACAGGGTGTGGAGACCCAGTACTTC. Its protein product is CASRAGQGVETQYF.

The chain joins TRBV19 to TRBJ2-1, with TRBD2 identical over 7 bases. The germline V gene encodes CDR1 LNHDA and CDR2 SQIVND (reference sequence). J gave up 6 bases and V 3 bases, and 5 bases lay outside the gene matches. The CDR3 is 14 amino acids. The CDR3 is CASSMSRTSNEQFF. The CDR3 DNA is TGTGCCAGTAGTATGTCCCGGACTAGCAATGAGCAGTTCTTC.

J is TRBJ2-3 and V is TRBV28; no clear D. Trimming removed 4 bases at V and 5 bases at J, with 10 bases between. The CDR3 spans 13 residues. CDR1 MDHEN and CDR2 SYDVKM come from the germline V gene. This CDR3 reads CASSWLEEDTQYF. The CDR3, as DNA: TGTGCCAGCAGTTGGCTTGAAGAAGATACGCAGTATTTT.

The chain couples TRBV29-1 to TRBJ2-5, with D perhaps TRBD1 (6 bases). V was pared by 1 base and J by 0 bases, with 12 bases between. This CDR3 contains 15 residues. CDR1 and CDR2 (germline): SQVTM, ANQGSEA. For the CDR3, the DNA is TGCAGCGTTGAAGCGCCAGGGGTGTACCAAGAGACCCAGTACTTC. Amino acid sequence: CSVEAPGVYQETQYF.

J is TRBJ1-5 and V is TRBV21-1; the table calls TRBD1, which could not be checked here. TRBV21-1 is tagged as a pseudogene. CDR3 length equals 22 residues. CDR3 sequence (DNA): TGTGCCAGCAGCAAAGCTGAAGAGCCCCCCGGTACAGGGGGCGTAAGTCGTCAGCCCCAGCATTTT. It specifies CASSKAEEPPGTGGVSRQPQHF.

The rearrangement uses TRBV7-2 and TRBJ2-6; D is ambiguous. CDR1 and CDR2 from the germline V gene are SGHTA and FQGNSA. The CDR3 covers 15 residues. V lost 5 bases and J 4 bases, leaving 12 bases between the germline ends. The CDR3, as DNA: TGTGCCAGCAGCCCAAGAAGAGGAGGGGCCAACGTCCTGACTTTC. Protein: CASSPRRGGANVLTF.

The rearrangement links TRBV3-1 (or the pseudogene TRBV3-2) to TRBJ2-1; 12 bases are a match to TRBD2. Germline CDR1 and CDR2: LGHDT and YNNKEL (reference sequence). The CDR3 runs 17 residues. J lost 7 bases, V lost 3 bases, and 10 bases had no gene match. The CDR3 region has the DNA TGTGCCAGCAGCCACGGACTAGCGGGATTCCTTAGGAATGAGCAGTTCTTC. Amino acid sequence: CASSHGLAGFLRNEQFF.